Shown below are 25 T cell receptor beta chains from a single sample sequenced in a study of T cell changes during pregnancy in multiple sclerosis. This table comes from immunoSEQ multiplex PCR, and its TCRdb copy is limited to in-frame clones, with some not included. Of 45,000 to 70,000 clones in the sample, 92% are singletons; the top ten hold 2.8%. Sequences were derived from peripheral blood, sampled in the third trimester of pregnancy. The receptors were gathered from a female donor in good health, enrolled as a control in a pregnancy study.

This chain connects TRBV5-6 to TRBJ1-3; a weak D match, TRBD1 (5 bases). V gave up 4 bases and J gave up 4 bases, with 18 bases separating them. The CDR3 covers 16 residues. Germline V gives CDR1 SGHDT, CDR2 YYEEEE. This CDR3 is CASSIDSYREGNTIYF. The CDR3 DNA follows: TGTGCCAGCAGCATCGACAGTTATCGAGAAGGAAACACCATATATTTT.

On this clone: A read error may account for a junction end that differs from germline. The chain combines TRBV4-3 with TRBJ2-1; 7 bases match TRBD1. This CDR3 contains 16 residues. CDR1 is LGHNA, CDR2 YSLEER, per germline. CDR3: CAGSQEMSGGVNEQFF. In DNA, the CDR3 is TGCGCCGGCAGCCAAGAGATGTCAGGGGGAGTGAATGAGCAGTTCTTC.

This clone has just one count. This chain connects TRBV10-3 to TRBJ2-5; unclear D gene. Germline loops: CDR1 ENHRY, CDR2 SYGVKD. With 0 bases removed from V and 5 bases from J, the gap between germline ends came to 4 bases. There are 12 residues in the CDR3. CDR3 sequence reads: CAISESRETQYF. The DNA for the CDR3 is TGTGCCATCAGTGAGTCGAGGGAGACCCAGTACTTC.

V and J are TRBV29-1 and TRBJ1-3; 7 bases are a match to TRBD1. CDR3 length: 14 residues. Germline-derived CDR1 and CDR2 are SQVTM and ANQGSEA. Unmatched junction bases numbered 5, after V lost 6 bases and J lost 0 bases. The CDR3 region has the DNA TGCAGCGTGATGACAGGGCACTCTGGAAACACCATATATTTT. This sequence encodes CSVMTGHSGNTIYF. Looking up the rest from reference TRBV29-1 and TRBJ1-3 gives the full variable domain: SAVISQKPSRDICQRGTSLTIQCQVDSQVTMMFWYRQQPGQSLTLIATANQGSEATYESGFVIDKFPISRPNLTFSTLTVSNMSPEDSSIYLCSVMTGHSGNTIYFGEGSWLTVV.

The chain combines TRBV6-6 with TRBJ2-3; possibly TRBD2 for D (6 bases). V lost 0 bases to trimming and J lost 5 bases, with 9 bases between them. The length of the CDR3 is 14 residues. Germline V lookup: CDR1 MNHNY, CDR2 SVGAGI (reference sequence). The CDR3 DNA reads TGTGCCAGCAGTTACTCGGGAGGACGAGATACGCAGTATTTT. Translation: CASSYSGGRDTQYF.

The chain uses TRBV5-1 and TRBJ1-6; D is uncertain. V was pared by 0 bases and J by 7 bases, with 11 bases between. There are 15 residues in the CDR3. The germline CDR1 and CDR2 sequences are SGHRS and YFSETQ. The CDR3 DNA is TGCGCCAGCAGCTTGGCCGGAGAAAGGAATTCACCCCTCCACTTT. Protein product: CASSLAGERNSPLHF. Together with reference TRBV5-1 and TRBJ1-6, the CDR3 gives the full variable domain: KAGVTQTPRYLIKTRGQQVTLSCSPISGHRSVSWYQQTPGQGLQFLFEYFSETQRNKGNFPGRFSGRQFSNSRSEMNVSTLELGDSALYLCASSLAGERNSPLHFGNGTRLTVT.

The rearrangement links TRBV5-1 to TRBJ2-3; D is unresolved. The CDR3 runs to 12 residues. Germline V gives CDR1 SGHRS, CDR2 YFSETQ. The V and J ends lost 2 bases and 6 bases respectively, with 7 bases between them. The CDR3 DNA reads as TGCGCCAGCAGCTTACCCGGGGATACGCAGTATTTT. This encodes CASSLPGDTQYF.

CDR3 in amino acids: CASSYNGQPAEAFF. The CDR3 coding sequence is TGTGCCAGCAGTTACAACGGACAGCCCGCTGAAGCTTTCTTT. The chain uses TRBV6-5 and TRBJ1-1; D perhaps matches TRBD1 (6 bases). The germline gives CDR1 MNHEY, CDR2 SVGAGI. V was clipped by 2 bases and J by 6 bases, with 13 bases between them. The CDR3 is 14 amino acids.

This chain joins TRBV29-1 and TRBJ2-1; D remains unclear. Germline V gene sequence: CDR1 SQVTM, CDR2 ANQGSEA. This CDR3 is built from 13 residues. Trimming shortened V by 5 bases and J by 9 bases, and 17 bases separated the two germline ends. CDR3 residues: CSVSYLVDSEQFF. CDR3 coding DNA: TGCAGCGTTTCCTACTTAGTAGATAGTGAGCAGTTCTTC.

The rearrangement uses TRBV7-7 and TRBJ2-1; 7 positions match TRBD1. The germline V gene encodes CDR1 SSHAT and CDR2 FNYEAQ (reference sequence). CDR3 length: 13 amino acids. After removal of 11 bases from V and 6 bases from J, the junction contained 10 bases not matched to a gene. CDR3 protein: CAAGGRGINEQFF. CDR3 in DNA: TGTGCCGCGGGTGGCAGGGGGATCAATGAGCAGTTCTTC.

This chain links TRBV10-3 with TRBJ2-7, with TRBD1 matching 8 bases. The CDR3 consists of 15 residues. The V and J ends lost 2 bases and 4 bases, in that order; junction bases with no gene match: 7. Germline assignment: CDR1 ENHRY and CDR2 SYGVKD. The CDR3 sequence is CAISEKTGGAYEQYF. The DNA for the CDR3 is TGTGCCATCAGTGAGAAAACAGGGGGTGCGTACGAGCAGTACTTC.

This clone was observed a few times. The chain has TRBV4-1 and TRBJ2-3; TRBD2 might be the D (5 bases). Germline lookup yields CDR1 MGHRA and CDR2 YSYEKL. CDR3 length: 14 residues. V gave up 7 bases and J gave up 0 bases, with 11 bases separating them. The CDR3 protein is CASTEGISTDTQYF. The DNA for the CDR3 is TGCGCCAGCACAGAGGGTATTAGCACAGATACGCAGTATTTT.

The DNA of the CDR3 is TGTGCCAGCATCCCAAACCCGAGCGGGGGGTTTTACTCCTACAATGAGCAGTTCTTC. Its translation is CASIPNPSGGFYSYNEQFF. The V gene is TRBV21-1, the J gene TRBJ2-1; TRBD2, the D gene given by the table, was not confirmed from the DNA. TRBV21-1 is noted as a pseudogene. The CDR3 totals 19 residues.

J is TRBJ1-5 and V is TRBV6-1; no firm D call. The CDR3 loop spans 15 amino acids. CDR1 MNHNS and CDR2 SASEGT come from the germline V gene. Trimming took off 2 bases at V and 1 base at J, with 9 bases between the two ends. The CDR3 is CASSEWWASNQPQHF. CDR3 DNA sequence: TGTGCCAGCAGTGAATGGTGGGCGAGCAATCAGCCCCAGCATTTT.

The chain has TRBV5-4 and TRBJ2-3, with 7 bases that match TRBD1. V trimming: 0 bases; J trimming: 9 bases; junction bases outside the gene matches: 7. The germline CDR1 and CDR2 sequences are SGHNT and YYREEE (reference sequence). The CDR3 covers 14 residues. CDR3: CASSLGTGAGTQYF. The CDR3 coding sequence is TGTGCCAGCAGCTTGGGCACAGGGGCGGGCACGCAGTATTTT.

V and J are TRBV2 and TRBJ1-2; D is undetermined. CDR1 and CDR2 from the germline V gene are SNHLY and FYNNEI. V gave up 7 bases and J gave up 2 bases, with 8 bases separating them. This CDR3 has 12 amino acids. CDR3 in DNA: TGTGCCAGCACCCCATTGAACTATGGCTACACCTTC. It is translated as CASTPLNYGYTF.

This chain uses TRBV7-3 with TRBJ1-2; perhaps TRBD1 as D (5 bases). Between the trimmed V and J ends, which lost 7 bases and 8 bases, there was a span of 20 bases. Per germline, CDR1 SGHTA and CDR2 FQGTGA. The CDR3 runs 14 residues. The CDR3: CASTPGGGTAGYTF. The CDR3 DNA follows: TGTGCCAGCACCCCGGGGGGAGGGACGGCCGGCTACACCTTC.

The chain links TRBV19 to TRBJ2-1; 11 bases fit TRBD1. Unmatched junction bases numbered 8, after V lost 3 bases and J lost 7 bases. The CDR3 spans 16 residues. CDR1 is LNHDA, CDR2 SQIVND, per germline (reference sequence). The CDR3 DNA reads TGTGCCAGTAGTATGAGGGAGGACAGGGGGCTAAATGAGCAGTTCTTC. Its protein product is CASSMREDRGLNEQFF.

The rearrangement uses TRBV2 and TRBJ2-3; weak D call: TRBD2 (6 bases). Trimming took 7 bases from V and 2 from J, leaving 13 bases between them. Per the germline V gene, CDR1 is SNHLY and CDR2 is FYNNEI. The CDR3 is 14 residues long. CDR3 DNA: TGTGCCAGCATCCCGGGACTCGTCACAGATACGCAGTATTTT. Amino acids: CASIPGLVTDTQYF. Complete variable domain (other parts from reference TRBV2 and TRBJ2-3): EPEVTQTPSHQVTQMGQEVILRCVPISNHLYFYWYRQILGQKVEFLVSFYNNEISEKSEIFDDQFSVERPDGSNFTLKIRSTKLEDSAMYFCASIPGLVTDTQYFGPGTRLTVL.

The CDR3: CASSQDRLAGGELFF. The DNA of the CDR3 is TGCGCCAGCAGCCAAGATCGACTAGCGGGCGGGGAGCTGTTTTTT. V is TRBV4-3 and J is TRBJ2-2; TRBD2 agrees at 10 bases. The V and J ends lost 0 bases and 7 bases, in that order; junction bases with no gene match: 2. This CDR3 contains 15 residues. CDR1 and CDR2 (germline): LGHNA, YSLEER.

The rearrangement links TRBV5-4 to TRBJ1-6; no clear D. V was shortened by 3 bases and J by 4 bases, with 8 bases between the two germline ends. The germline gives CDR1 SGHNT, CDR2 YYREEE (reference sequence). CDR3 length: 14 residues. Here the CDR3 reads CASSSSGYNSPLHF. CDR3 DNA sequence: TGTGCCAGCAGCTCATCGGGTTATAATTCACCCCTCCACTTT.

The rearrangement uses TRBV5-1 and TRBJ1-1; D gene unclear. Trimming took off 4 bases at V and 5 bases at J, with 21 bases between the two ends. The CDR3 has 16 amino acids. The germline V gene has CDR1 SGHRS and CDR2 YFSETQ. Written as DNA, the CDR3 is TGCGCCAGCAGCCCCAAGTTTTTGAGTGCGGGAACTGAAGCTTTCTTT. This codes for CASSPKFLSAGTEAFF.

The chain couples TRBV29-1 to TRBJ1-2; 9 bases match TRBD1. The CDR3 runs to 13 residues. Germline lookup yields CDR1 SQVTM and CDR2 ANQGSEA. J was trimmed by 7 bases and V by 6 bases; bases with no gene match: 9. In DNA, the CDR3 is TGCAGCGTCCACGGGACAGGGACGACTGGCTACACCTTC. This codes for CSVHGTGTTGYTF.

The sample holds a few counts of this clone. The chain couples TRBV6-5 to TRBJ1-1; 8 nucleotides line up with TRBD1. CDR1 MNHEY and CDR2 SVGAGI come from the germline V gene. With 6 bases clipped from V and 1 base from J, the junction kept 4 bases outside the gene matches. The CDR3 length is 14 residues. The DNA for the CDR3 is TGTGCCAGCAGAACTGGACAGGGGAACACTGAAGCTTTCTTT. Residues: CASRTGQGNTEAFF.

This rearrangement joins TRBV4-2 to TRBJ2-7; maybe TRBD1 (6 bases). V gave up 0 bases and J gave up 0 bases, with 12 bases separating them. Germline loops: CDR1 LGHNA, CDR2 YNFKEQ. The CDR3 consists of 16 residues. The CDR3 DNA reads TGTGCCAGCAGCCAAGAATCACAGGGATTCTCCTACGAGCAGTACTTC. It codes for CASSQESQGFSYEQYF.